This is a list of T cell receptor beta chains from one sample in a study of identical twins. TCRdb processed the 5' RACE reads anew with MiXCR; each CDR3 protein has one entry. The sample yields about 200,000 distinct CDR3 sequences, about 6.7% seen once. The same sample was also used in a study of T cells expressing NK-cell markers.

Input material: CD8+ T cells sorted from blood. These receptors were obtained from a woman aged 18-29 years in good health. The CDR3 runs from the conserved cysteine through the conserved F or W. The order of the fields is clone size, J gene, V gene, D gene, CDR3 protein, CDR3 DNA. The D gene is left open where the match is weak. A row's size may be missing; if present it is once, few, many or a size class.

>many|TRBJ2-2|TRBV6-5|NA
CASSYITPGELFF
TGTGCCAGCAGTTACATTACCCCCGGGGAGCTGTTTTTT
>many|TRBJ2-1|TRBV12-3/TRBV12-4|NA
CASSFLQDPYNEQFF
TGTGCCAGCAGTTTCCTCCAAGATCCCTACAATGAGCAGTTCTTC
>NA|TRBJ2-7|TRBV7-9|TRBD2
CASSVSSGTSYEQYF
TGTGCCAGCAGCGTATCTAGCGGAACCTCCTACGAGCAGTACTTC
>few|TRBJ2-3|TRBV5-1|TRBD2
CATRERGAATDTQYF
TGCGCCACCAGAGAGCGGGGAGCCGCGACAGATACGCAGTATTTT
>NA|TRBJ1-2|TRBV10-3|TRBD1
CAIRDLRDRGSDYGYTF
TGTGCCATCAGGGACCTCCGGGACAGGGGATCGGATTATGGCTACACCTTC
>many|TRBJ2-7|TRBV29-1|TRBD2
CSVAPGGTYEQYF
TGCAGCGTGGCTCCGGGAGGGACCTACGAGCAGTACTTC
>many|TRBJ1-2|TRBV7-9|NA
CASSLDYGGNYGYTF
TGTGCCAGCAGCTTAGATTATGGGGGAAACTATGGCTACACCTTC
>many|TRBJ1-6|TRBV7-9|NA
CASRSGEHNSPLHF
TGTGCCAGCAGGTCCGGCGAACATAATTCACCCCTCCACTTT
>NA|TRBJ2-5|TRBV9|NA
CASSVDGDPTQYF
TGTGCCAGCAGCGTAGACGGCGATCCGACCCAGTACTTC
>many|TRBJ2-3|TRBV15|NA
CATSRVPGRDTQYF
TGTGCCACCAGCAGAGTTCCGGGCCGGGATACGCAGTATTTT
>few|TRBJ1-1|TRBV7-9|NA
CASSFEGNMNTEAFF
TGTGCCAGCAGCTTTGAGGGGAATATGAACACTGAAGCTTTCTTT
>few|TRBJ1-2|TRBV27|NA
CASSFGGFYGYTF
TGTGCCAGCAGTTTCGGAGGGTTCTATGGCTACACCTTC
>NA|TRBJ2-2|TRBV2|TRBD1
CASSSPGTGLDTGELFF
TGTGCCAGCAGTAGTCCCGGGACAGGATTGGACACCGGGGAGCTGTTTTTT
>few|TRBJ2-7|TRBV14|NA
CASSHRGTYEQYF
TGTGCCAGCAGCCATCGAGGGACTTACGAGCAGTACTTC
>many|TRBJ1-5|TRBV20-1|NA
CSARDRGSLTNQPQHF
TGCAGTGCTAGAGATAGGGGGTCTCTAACCAATCAGCCCCAGCATTTT
>NA|TRBJ2-1|TRBV29-1|NA
CSVEKPDGWVNEQFF
TGCAGCGTTGAAAAACCGGACGGGTGGGTTAATGAGCAGTTCTTC
>many|TRBJ2-1|TRBV12-3/TRBV12-4|NA
CASRPRGTYNEQFF
TGTGCCAGCAGGCCTCGGGGTACTTACAATGAGCAGTTCTTC
>few|TRBJ2-2|TRBV3-1|NA
CASSHSLMGQNTGELFF
TGTGCCAGCAGCCATTCCCTGATGGGGCAAAACACCGGGGAGCTGTTTTTT
>few|TRBJ1-3|TRBV29-1|NA
CSVDQGRSSGNTIYF
TGCAGCGTTGATCAGGGGAGAAGCTCTGGAAACACCATATATTTT
>many|TRBJ2-3|TRBV6-1|NA
CASSIPGSPDTQYF
TGTGCCAGCAGCATCCCCGGTAGTCCAGATACGCAGTATTTT
>many|TRBJ2-1|TRBV6-5|NA
CASSYSGVYNEQFF
TGTGCCAGCAGTTACTCCGGAGTATACAATGAGCAGTTCTTC
>NA|TRBJ2-7|TRBV3-1|TRBD2
CASSPRGAGENEQYF
TGTGCCAGCAGCCCGCGGGGAGCGGGGGAAAACGAGCAGTACTTC
>NA|TRBJ1-5|TRBV5-1|NA
CASSLIGGNQPQHF
TGCGCCAGCAGCCTCATAGGCGGCAATCAGCCCCAGCATTTT
>NA|TRBJ1-2|TRBV5-6|NA
CASSLAFREDYGYTF
TGTGCCAGCAGTCTGGCCTTTCGGGAGGACTATGGCTACACCTTC
>many|TRBJ2-7|TRBV12-3/TRBV12-4|TRBD2
CASSPGTSGRSYEQYF
TGTGCCAGCAGTCCGGGGACTAGCGGGAGGTCCTACGAGCAGTACTTC
>many|TRBJ2-1|TRBV27|NA
CASSLRGDEQFF
TGTGCCAGCAGTTTAAGGGGCGATGAGCAGTTCTTC
>few|TRBJ2-1|TRBV7-7|NA
CASSIISGSFNEQFF
TGTGCCAGCAGCATAATTTCGGGGAGTTTCAATGAGCAGTTCTTC
>few|TRBJ2-7|TRBV5-6|TRBD1
CASSGTEISYEQYF
TGTGCCAGCTCGGGGACAGAAATTTCCTACGAGCAGTACTTC
>few|TRBJ1-2|TRBV12-3/TRBV12-4|NA
CASTQPGNSGYTF
TGTGCCAGCACCCAACCGGGCAATTCTGGCTACACCTTC
>NA|TRBJ2-5|TRBV12-3/TRBV12-4|NA
CASSPPAGQETQYF
TGTGCCAGCAGCCCACCAGCGGGCCAAGAGACCCAGTACTTC
>NA|TRBJ2-2|TRBV6-2/TRBV6-3|TRBD2
CASSYRRIAGASGELFF
TGTGCCAGCAGTTACCGGAGGATAGCGGGGGCGTCCGGGGAGCTGTTTTTT
>many|TRBJ1-1|TRBV5-1|NA
CASSFVPRGGTEAFF
TGCGCCAGCAGCTTCGTCCCCCGGGGGGGGACTGAAGCTTTCTTT
>many|TRBJ2-7|TRBV3-1|TRBD2
CASQRDYPSYEQYF
TGTGCCAGCCAACGGGACTACCCCTCCTACGAGCAGTACTTC
>NA|TRBJ2-7|TRBV6-6|TRBD1
CASRQGVEQYF
TGTGCCAGCAGACAGGGGGTCGAGCAGTACTTC
>few|TRBJ1-2|TRBV2|NA
CANEIKMDLLNGYTF
TGTGCCAACGAGATAAAAATGGACCTATTAAATGGCTACACCTTC
>NA|TRBJ1-4|TRBV29-1|NA
CSAEGGRDEKLFF
TGCAGCGCAGAAGGGGGAAGAGATGAAAAACTGTTTTTT
>NA|TRBJ2-2|TRBV9|NA
CASSVARLTNTGELFF
TGTGCCAGCAGCGTAGCTCGACTAACTAACACCGGGGAGCTGTTTTTT
>NA|TRBJ2-1|TRBV6-2/TRBV6-3|NA
CASSYITGNEQFF
TGTGCCAGCAGTTATATCACTGGGAATGAGCAGTTCTTC
>NA|TRBJ2-1|TRBV12-3/TRBV12-4|NA
CASSFRPNEQFF
TGTGCCAGCAGTTTCCGCCCTAATGAGCAGTTCTTC
>many|TRBJ2-7|TRBV7-9|TRBD1
CASRKGQTYEQYF
TGTGCCAGCAGGAAGGGACAGACCTACGAGCAGTACTTC
>NA|TRBJ1-4|TRBV6-1|NA
CASSEVILRKEKLFF
TGTGCCAGCAGTGAAGTTATCCTAAGGAAGGAAAAACTGTTTTTT
>few|TRBJ2-2|TRBV9|NA
CASSVAHLGPLAGELFF
TGTGCCAGCAGCGTAGCTCATTTAGGACCCCTAGCCGGGGAGCTGTTTTTT
>NA|TRBJ1-5|TRBV27|NA
CASSLRGDFQPQHF
TGTGCCAGCAGTTTACGGGGGGACTTTCAGCCCCAGCATTTT
>many|TRBJ2-7|TRBV29-1|TRBD2
CSVEIGRREGSEQYF
TGCAGCGTTGAAATTGGTAGGCGGGAGGGCTCCGAGCAGTACTTC
>NA|TRBJ1-5|TRBV7-6|NA
CASSLGLGQGFNQPQHF
TGTGCCAGCAGCTTAGGGTTGGGTCAGGGGTTCAATCAGCCCCAGCATTTT
>NA|TRBJ2-7|TRBV2|NA
CASSSWDLFYEQYF
TGTGCCAGCAGTTCCTGGGACCTCTTCTACGAGCAGTACTTC
>many|TRBJ1-2|TRBV6-2/TRBV6-3|NA
CASSRTRLDGYTF
TGTGCCAGCAGTCGAACCCGACTGGATGGCTACACCTTC
>once|TRBJ2-3|TRBV9|TRBD2
CASSATSGRTDTQYF
TGTGCCAGCAGCGCCACTAGCGGGCGTACAGATACGCAGTATTTT
>NA|TRBJ1-1|TRBV12-5|NA
CASGLTDRMPTEAFF
TGTGCTAGTGGTCTTACCGACAGGATGCCCACTGAAGCTTTCTTT
>NA|TRBJ1-2|TRBV29-1|NA
CSVEDDRDNYGYTF
TGCAGCGTTGAAGACGACAGAGACAACTATGGCTACACCTTC